This entry features one T cell receptor beta chain sequence. Its antigen remains unknown. This CDR3 is 19 amino acids long. Trimming took 0 bases from V and 0 from J, leaving 23 bases between them. Germline V gene sequence: CDR1 SQVTM, CDR2 ANQGSEA. MiXCR, applied by TCRdb to the reads, yields one record per CDR3 protein. The table shows 170,000 or so distinct CDR3 sequences, with 15% to 20% occurring only once. This sample stems from a study of T cell repertoires in cytomegalovirus infection. Study-wide background: An indication of both CMV infection and matching HLA type came from public TCR beta signatures. Study-wide results and limits: HLA-C-restricted CMV clonotypes gave the most frequent clonotype in two of eight donors. Carriers of CMV and the relevant HLA type were discriminated by public TCR beta frequency.

This TCR was sampled from a human donor in good health (CMV status not recorded). Some clones in this sample may be carry-over from other donors' samples. This rearrangement joins TRBV29-1 to TRBJ1-2, with D possibly being TRBD1 (5 bases). Sequencing was performed on CD8+ T cells from PBMCs. The CDR3: CSVEDWGGPSKGPNYGYTF. The DNA of the CDR3 is TGCAGCGTTGAAGATTGGGGCGGACCCTCGAAAGGCCCTAACTATGGCTACACCTTC.